Listed here are 8 T cell receptor beta chains from one sample, sequenced in a study of blood T cell repertoires in COVID-19. Profiled with immunoSEQ multiplex PCR; TCRdb holds only in-frame clones, not every one. The sample consists of a few hundred thousand clones, 89% of them appearing once. The sample consisted of peripheral blood. The source is a woman in her sixties with acute or convalescent COVID-19.

The rearrangement joins TRBV28 to TRBJ1-3, with TRBD1 matching 10 bases. CDR1 is MDHEN and CDR2 is SYDVKM in the germline V gene. The CDR3 totals 16 residues. The J segment lost 3 bases and the V segment lost 4 bases, leaving 6 bases of the junction unmatched. The CDR3: CASSSGQGMYGNTIYF. The DNA for the CDR3 is TGTGCCAGCAGTTCGGGACAGGGGATGTATGGAAACACCATATATTTT.

The chain uses TRBV9 and TRBJ1-1; D ambiguous. This CDR3 is built from 17 residues. Germline CDR1 reads SGDLS; CDR2 reads YYNGEE. V dropped 0 bases and J dropped 4 bases, with 19 bases sitting between them. DNA for the CDR3: TGTGCCAGCAGCGTAGGGGTATCGGATAAAGGGAGCACTGAAGCTTTCTTT. Translation gives CASSVGVSDKGSTEAFF.

The chain carries TRBV5-6 and TRBJ2-7; D is possibly TRBD1 (6 bases). The germline V and J ends were trimmed by 2 bases and 3 bases, with 6 bases remaining between them. The CDR3 runs 12 residues. CDR1 and CDR2 (germline): SGHDT, YYEEEE. CDR3 protein: CASSLQGYEQYF. CDR3 bases: TGTGCCAGCAGCTTACAGGGCTACGAGCAGTACTTC. The full variable domain, rest sourced from reference TRBV5-6 and TRBJ2-7, is DAGVTQSPTHLIKTRGQQVTLRCSPKSGHDTVSWYQQALGQGPQFIFQYYEEEERQRGNFPDRFSGHQFPNYSSELNVNALLLGDSALYLCASSLQGYEQYFGPGTRLTVT.

This clone was counted a few times. This sequence joins TRBV15 and TRBJ1-6, with D possibly TRBD1 on 5 matching bases. V was trimmed by 1 base and J by 9 bases, leaving 19 bases between them. This CDR3 region has 17 residues. Germline CDR1 LNHNV, CDR2 YYDKDF (reference sequence). The CDR3 nucleotides are TGTGCCACCAGCAGAGTCGCCGAAGCAGGGCGACTTTCACCCCTCCACTTT. It encodes CATSRVAEAGRLSPLHF. The complete variable domain, with remaining parts taken from reference TRBV15 and TRBJ1-6, reads DAMVIQNPRYQVTQFGKPVTLSCSQTLNHNVMYWYQQKSSQAPKLLFHYYDKDFNNEADTPDNFQSRRPNTSFCFLDIRSPGLGDTAMYLCATSRVAEAGRLSPLHFGNGTRLTVT.

This chain connects TRBV5-6 to TRBJ2-7, with D possibly matching TRBD1 (5 bases). This CDR3 region has 14 residues. V was cut by 4 bases and J by 4 bases, with 15 bases left in between. Germline-derived CDR1 and CDR2 are SGHDT and YYEEEE. Here the CDR3 DNA reads TGTGCCAGCAGCCCCGAAGCCAGGGAATACGAGCAGTACTTC. Translating it yields CASSPEAREYEQYF.

The chain is built from TRBV5-1 and TRBJ1-6; a possible D gene is TRBD1 (6 bases). Looked up from germline, CDR1 is SGHRS and CDR2 is YFSETQ. The CDR3 consists of 15 residues. V lost 3 bases, J lost 7 bases, and 14 bases lay in between. In DNA form, the CDR3 reads TGCGCCAGCAGCTCCACCGGGACAAGAAATTCACCCCTCCACTTT. As protein: CASSSTGTRNSPLHF. Full variable domain (missing parts from reference TRBV5-1 and TRBJ1-6): KAGVTQTPRYLIKTRGQQVTLSCSPISGHRSVSWYQQTPGQGLQFLFEYFSETQRNKGNFPGRFSGRQFSNSRSEMNVSTLELGDSALYLCASSSTGTRNSPLHFGNGTRLTVT.

V and J are TRBV4-3 and TRBJ1-6; 7 bases agree with TRBD1. Germline assignment: CDR1 LGHNA and CDR2 YSLEER. With 3 bases clipped from V and 8 bases from J, the junction kept 4 bases outside the gene matches. The CDR3 covers 14 residues. The CDR3 DNA sequence: TGCGCCAGCAGCCACGGGGACAGAGATTCACCCCTCCACTTT. Translated, it gives CASSHGDRDSPLHF.

The chain joins TRBV12-3 or TRBV12-4 to TRBJ1-3; D not certain. The CDR3 has 13 residues. The ends were cut back, 0 bases at V and 4 bases at J, with 4 bases in the middle. This chain's CDR3 is CASSLAPGNTIYF. DNA of the CDR3: TGTGCCAGCAGTTTAGCCCCAGGAAACACCATATATTTT.